This T cell receptor (beta chain) appears in the sequencing data of a study of T cell responses to AZD1222 COVID-19 vaccine. Whole-study findings and limits: Targets within unmutated variant regions were reportedly found for nearly half of spike-specific TCRs. Repertoire sampling occurred only after the peak T cell response. Donors in the cohort were predominantly white British and more often female, and clonal diversity was possibly underestimated.

Notes on this clone: The antigen is unknown.

TCRdb keeps only in-frame clones here, not all; method: immunoSEQ multiplex PCR. Seen here are more than 100,000 clones, about nine tenths observed once, and the top ten hold 45%. This CDR3 is built from 14 residues. V was pared by 4 bases and J by 6 bases, with 16 bases between. The germline CDR1 and CDR2 sequences are KGHSH and LQKENI. This TCR was recovered from an adult in good health. Specimen: peripheral blood, collected on day 0 of AZD1222 vaccination. The chain combines TRBV18 with TRBJ2-7; the D gene is possibly TRBD2 (5 bases). The CDR3, as DNA: TGTGCCAGCTCACGTCCTAACGCCGGGGTCGAGCAGTACTTC. Residues: CASSRPNAGVEQYF.